Listed here are 17 T cell receptor beta chains from one sample, sequenced in a study of cytomegalovirus exposure and HLA in healthy donors. 13 Jbeta primers and 60 Vbeta primers were used for the PCR. The protocol was immunoSEQ multiplex PCR, while the TCRdb copy is restricted to in-frame clones and leaves out a portion. There are 120,000 or so clones in the sample; over 65% occur only once, and around 19% lies in the top ten. The specimen sequenced was PBMCs. These receptors were collected from a man in his late teens or twenties in good health and CMV-seropositive.

This chain links TRBV7-9 with TRBJ1-2; 7 bases line up with TRBD1. The CDR3 has 15 residues. The germline V gene encodes CDR1 SEHNR and CDR2 FQNEAQ (reference sequence). J was trimmed by 4 bases and V by 1 base; bases with no gene match: 6. The DNA of the CDR3 is TGTGCCAGCAGCTTAGTAGGGGGCATAGGCTATGGCTACACCTTC. Translating it yields CASSLVGGIGYGYTF.

The gene calls are TRBV5-1 and TRBJ1-1; the D is unclear. The CDR3 is 13 amino acids. Trimming removed 1 base from V and 0 bases from J, with 4 bases in between. Germline assignment: CDR1 SGHRS and CDR2 YFSETQ. CDR3 bases: TGCGCCAGCAGCTTGTCCATGAACACTGAAGCTTTCTTT. Amino acids: CASSLSMNTEAFF.

The chain has TRBV7-3 and TRBJ2-5, with D perhaps TRBD2 (6 bases). The assigned J gene may be wrong: the sequence end matches TRBJ2-7 better. This CDR3 region has 15 residues. Germline CDR1 is SGHTA and CDR2 is FQGTGA. Here the CDR3 reads CASSPRDSGLYEQYF. The DNA of the CDR3 is TGTGCCAGCAGCCCTCGGGACTCCGGTCTATACGAGCAGTACTTC.

This clone was detected only once. The genes are TRBV27 and TRBJ1-2, with 8 positions matching TRBD1. The CDR3 is 15 residues long. The germline V gene has CDR1 MNHEY and CDR2 SMNVEV (reference sequence). The J segment lost 7 bases and the V segment lost 6 bases, leaving 13 bases of the junction unmatched. This CDR3 reads CASRKTTGELGGYTF. CDR3 in DNA: TGTGCCAGCAGGAAAACGACAGGGGAATTAGGTGGCTACACCTTC.

This clone was picked up a small number of times. The V call is TRBV27, the J call TRBJ1-2; 8 positions match TRBD1. From germline, CDR1 is MNHEY and CDR2 SMNVEV (reference sequence). Unmatched junction bases numbered 12, after V lost 5 bases and J lost 7 bases. The CDR3 extends over 15 amino acids. The CDR3 protein is CASSRSPDRVAGYTF. In nucleotides, the CDR3 is TGTGCCAGCAGTCGATCCCCGGACAGGGTTGCTGGCTACACCTTC.

The V call is TRBV28, the J call TRBJ1-6; 8 bases fit TRBD1. The V gene's germline CDR1 is MDHEN and CDR2 SYDVKM. V lost 4 bases to trimming and J lost 5 bases; unmatched junction nucleotides: 4. CDR3 length: 15 amino acids. The CDR3 loop reads CASSWTGWDNSPLHF. CDR3 bases: TGTGCCAGCAGTTGGACAGGGTGGGATAATTCACCCCTCCACTTT.

The chain uses TRBV5-8 and TRBJ2-1; 9 bases line up with TRBD1. This CDR3 is built from 15 residues. Looked up from germline, CDR1 is SGHTS and CDR2 is YDEGEE. The V segment lost 3 bases and the J segment 7 bases; nucleotides outside the gene matches: 8. The CDR3 spells CASSSPGQGPNEQFF. CDR3 DNA: TGTGCCAGCAGCTCCCCGGGACAGGGCCCAAATGAGCAGTTCTTC.

This clone was seen a single time. V usage is TRBV11-1 and J usage is TRBJ2-3; 7 bases agree with TRBD2. The V gene's germline CDR1 is SGHAT and CDR2 FQDESV (reference sequence). CDR3 length equals 17 residues. With 4 bases clipped from V and 3 bases from J, the junction kept 13 bases outside the gene matches. CDR3 DNA: TGTGCCAGCAGCTCCCTTGGCGGAACGGGGGGAACAGATACGCAGTATTTT. The encoded protein is CASSSLGGTGGTDTQYF.

The chain employs TRBV9 and TRBJ2-3; 8 positions agree with TRBD2. The CDR3 totals 15 residues. The germline CDR1 and CDR2 sequences are SGDLS and YYNGEE. V trimming: 5 bases; J trimming: 1 base; junction bases outside the gene matches: 6. The CDR3 DNA reads as TGTGCCAGCAGTGGACAGCGGGGGCGCACAGATACGCAGTATTTT. It codes for CASSGQRGRTDTQYF.

This clone has just one count. The chain uses TRBV13 and TRBJ2-3; 7 positions agree with TRBD1. Germline trimming cut 5 bases from V and 1 base from J; bases unmatched to any gene: 9. The CDR3 has 16 residues. From germline, CDR1 is PRHDT and CDR2 FYEKMQ (reference sequence). CDR3 in DNA: TGTGCCAGCAGCCCCAGGACAGGTAGAGGCACAGATACGCAGTATTTT. Translation: CASSPRTGRGTDTQYF.

This chain links TRBV27 with TRBJ2-1, with TRBD2 identical over 7 bases. Germline CDR1 is MNHEY and CDR2 is SMNVEV (reference sequence). V was clipped by 4 bases and J by 7 bases; unmatched bases: 19. CDR3 length: 18 amino acids. The CDR3 sequence: CASSSSPLLARAANEQFF. CDR3 nucleotides: TGTGCCAGCAGTTCCTCCCCCTTACTAGCGCGGGCTGCGAATGAGCAGTTCTTC.

Here the CDR3 reads CASGLGPGGDTQYF. CDR3 nucleotide sequence: TGTGCTAGTGGTTTGGGTCCAGGGGGGGATACGCAGTATTTT. This chain connects TRBV12-5 to TRBJ2-3; a possible D gene is TRBD1 (7 bases). Germline V gives CDR1 LGHNT, CDR2 FRNRAP. Trimming removed 1 base from V and 6 bases from J, with 11 bases in between. CDR3 length: 14 amino acids.

The CDR3 DNA follows: TGTGCCACCAGACAGGGCATGAACTATGGCTACACCTTC. Translated, it gives CATRQGMNYGYTF. The rearrangement uses TRBV19 and TRBJ1-2; 7 nucleotides agree with TRBD1. The CDR3 runs to 13 residues. The V gene's germline CDR1 is LNHDA and CDR2 SQIVND (reference sequence). V gave up 10 bases and J gave up 2 bases; unmatched junction bases: 7.

This clone was counted a few times. This rearrangement joins TRBV9 to TRBJ2-2; TRBD2 aligns across 8 bases. V shed 4 bases and J 7 bases; nucleotides not matched to a gene: 6. The CDR3 runs 14 residues. The germline V gene has CDR1 SGDLS and CDR2 YYNGEE. The CDR3 sequence: CASSLGLAVGELFF. Written as DNA, the CDR3 is TGTGCCAGCAGCCTCGGACTAGCTGTCGGGGAGCTGTTTTTT.

Here the CDR3 reads CASGATSALYNEQFF. The CDR3 DNA reads TGTGCTAGTGGGGCGACTAGCGCTCTCTACAATGAGCAGTTCTTC. The V call is TRBV12-5, the J call TRBJ2-1; 8 bases map to TRBD2. Losses at the gene ends were 6 bases for V and 3 bases for J; bases not matched to a gene: 7. This CDR3 comprises 15 residues. Germline loops: CDR1 LGHNT, CDR2 FRNRAP.

The V gene is TRBV19, the J gene TRBJ1-5, with 10 bases matching TRBD1. The germline V gene encodes CDR1 LNHDA and CDR2 SQIVND (reference sequence). CDR3 size: 15 residues. The ends lost 3 bases at V and 6 bases at J; junction bases unmatched: 5. CDR3: CASSMGGQGSQPQHF. For the CDR3, the DNA is TGTGCCAGTAGTATGGGGGGACAGGGGTCTCAGCCCCAGCATTTT.

V and J are TRBV30 and TRBJ2-7; 9 nucleotides agree with TRBD1. CDR1 and CDR2 (germline): GTSNPN, SVGIG (reference sequence). The CDR3 spans 16 residues. V lost 1 base and J lost 2; bases outside the gene matches: 9. The CDR3 sequence is CAWSAGTGGAPYEQYF. In DNA, the CDR3 is TGTGCCTGGAGTGCCGGAACAGGGGGCGCCCCCTACGAGCAGTACTTC.